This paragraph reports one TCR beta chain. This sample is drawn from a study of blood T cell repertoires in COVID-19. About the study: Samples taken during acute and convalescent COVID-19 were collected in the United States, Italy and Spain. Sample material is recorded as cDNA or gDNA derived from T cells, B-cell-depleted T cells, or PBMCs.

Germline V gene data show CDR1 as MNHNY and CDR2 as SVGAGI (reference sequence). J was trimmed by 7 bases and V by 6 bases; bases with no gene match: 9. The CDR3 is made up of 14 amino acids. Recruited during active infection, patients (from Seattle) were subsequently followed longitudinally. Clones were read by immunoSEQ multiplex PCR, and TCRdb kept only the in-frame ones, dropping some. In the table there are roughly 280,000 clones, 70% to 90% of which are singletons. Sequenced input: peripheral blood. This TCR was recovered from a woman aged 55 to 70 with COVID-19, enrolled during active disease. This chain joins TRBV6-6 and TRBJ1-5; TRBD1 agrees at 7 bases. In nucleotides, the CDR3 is TGTGCCAGCAGGCGACAGGGTGGCGAACAGCCCCAGCATTTT. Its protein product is CASRRQGGEQPQHF.